The 30 T cell receptor beta chains presented below share a single source sample, sequenced in a study of T cells after yellow fever vaccination. TCRdb re-analysed the 5' RACE reads in MiXCR, keeping a single row per CDR3 protein. The table lists around 300,000 distinct CDR3 sequences, 3.5% to 4.5% of them singletons. Sequencing was performed on PBMCs, taken 15 days after the yellow fever booster vaccination. The receptor set was obtained from a man aged 18 to 29 who received the YFV17D yellow fever vaccine.

The chain combines TRBV5-8 with TRBJ1-2, with a tentative D call TRBD1 (5 bases). Looked up from germline, CDR1 is SGHTS and CDR2 is YDEGEE. Trimming stripped 2 bases from V and 6 bases from J, with 14 bases between. The CDR3 contains 14 residues. CDR3 sequence reads: CASSFSRGTDGYTF. The CDR3 DNA reads TGTGCCAGCAGCTTTTCTCGCGGGACCGATGGCTACACCTTC. Full variable domain (rest looked up from reference TRBV5-8 and TRBJ1-2): EAGVTQSPTHLIKTRGQQATLRCSPISGHTSVYWYQQALGLGLQFLLWYDEGEERNRGNFPPRFSGRQFPNYSSELNVNALELEDSALYLCASSFSRGTDGYTFGSGTRLTVV.

This clonotype has at least ten counts. The chain employs TRBV27 and TRBJ1-1, with TRBD1 matching 7 bases. Looked up from germline, CDR1 is MNHEY and CDR2 is SMNVEV (reference sequence). The CDR3 is 17 residues long. V lost 3 bases and J lost 0; bases outside the gene matches: 10. CDR3 nucleotides: TGTGCCAGCAGTTTTTTGACCCCGACAGGGATGAACACTGAAGCTTTCTTT. The encoded protein is CASSFLTPTGMNTEAFF.

The chain uses TRBV20-1 and TRBJ1-6, with D unresolved. The CDR3 contains 15 residues. Per the germline V gene, CDR1 is DFQATT and CDR2 is SNEGSKA (reference sequence). Between the trimmed V and J ends, which lost 6 bases and 7 bases, there was a span of 19 bases. CDR3 sequence (DNA): TGCAGTGCCCCGACGAACCCCGTGGGAAATTCACCCCTCCACTTT. Protein sequence: CSAPTNPVGNSPLHF.

This chain joins TRBV6-5 and TRBJ2-7; maybe TRBD2 (6 bases). V lost 6 bases, J lost 4 bases, and 16 bases lay in between. Germline values: CDR1 MNHEY, CDR2 SVGAGI. The CDR3 totals 14 residues. The CDR3 loop reads CASSPQGLRYEQYF. CDR3 nucleotide sequence: TGTGCCAGCAGCCCCCAGGGACTCAGGTACGAGCAGTACTTC.

There are a few counts of this clonotype. The chain uses TRBV3-1 and TRBJ2-6; D is perhaps TRBD2 (6 bases). Germline V CDR1 and CDR2: LGHDT, YNNKEL (reference sequence). The CDR3 runs 18 residues. V lost 3 bases and J 0 bases, leaving 15 bases between the germline ends. CDR3 sequence reads: CASSHGSGESSGANVLTF. Written as DNA, the CDR3 is TGTGCCAGCAGCCACGGCTCGGGGGAGTCCTCTGGGGCCAACGTCCTGACTTTC.

This clonotype occurred a few times. The genes are TRBV28 and TRBJ1-4; D might be TRBD1 (5 bases). The V and J ends lost 3 bases and 12 bases respectively, with 11 bases between them. Germline CDR1 and CDR2: MDHEN and SYDVKM. The CDR3 length is 12 residues. For the CDR3, the DNA is TGTGCCAGCAGTTTGAGGGGCACACAACTGTTTTTT. Translated, it gives CASSLRGTQLFF.

V is TRBV5-1 and J is TRBJ1-5; D is perhaps TRBD1 (5 bases). The CDR3 spans 16 residues. Trimming shortened V by 4 bases and J by 0 bases, and 14 bases separated the two germline ends. Germline loops: CDR1 SGHRS, CDR2 YFSETQ. The CDR3 here is CASSPSGDHSNQPQHF. The CDR3 DNA is TGCGCCAGCAGCCCGTCGGGGGACCATAGCAATCAGCCCCAGCATTTT.

This clonotype was recorded many times. The J gene is TRBJ2-7, the V gene TRBV5-6; 7 bases map to TRBD1. Germline CDR1 reads SGHDT; CDR2 reads YYEEEE. This CDR3 is 16 amino acids long. After removal of 6 bases from V and 1 base from J, the junction contained 13 bases not matched to a gene. CDR3 region: CASTRIDREASYEQYV. In DNA form, the CDR3 reads TGTGCCAGCACCAGAATAGACAGGGAAGCGTCCTACGAGCAGTACGTC.

This chain connects TRBV18 to TRBJ2-1; 11 nucleotides agree with TRBD2. The CDR3 extends over 17 amino acids. Germline trimming cut 2 bases from V and 3 bases from J; bases unmatched to any gene: 6. From germline, CDR1 is KGHSH and CDR2 LQKENI. The CDR3 is CASSPSGSGGVYNEQFF. The CDR3 DNA is TGTGCCAGCTCACCATCGGGTAGCGGGGGGGTCTACAATGAGCAGTTCTTC. Full variable domain (rest looked up from reference TRBV18 and TRBJ2-1): NAGVMQNPRHLVRRRGQEARLRCSPMKGHSHVYWYRQLPEEGLKFMVYLQKENIIDESGMPKERFSAEFPKEGPSILRIQQVVRGDSAAYFCASSPSGSGGVYNEQFFGPGTRLTVL.

This clonotype was detected ten times or more. The rearrangement links TRBV27 to TRBJ1-1, with D maybe TRBD1 (5 bases). The V end lost 7 bases, the J end lost 0 bases, and 21 bases lay between the germline ends. The germline CDR1 and CDR2 sequences are MNHEY and SMNVEV (reference sequence). There are 17 residues in the CDR3. In DNA form, the CDR3 reads TGTGCCAGCACCAGGTATTCAGGGTCGGATATGAACACTGAAGCTTTCTTT. It is translated as CASTRYSGSDMNTEAFF.

This clonotype was recorded at least ten times. The chain has TRBV29-1 and TRBJ1-5; TRBD1 might be the D (5 bases). CDR1 and CDR2 from the germline V gene are SQVTM and ANQGSEA. This CDR3 is built from 13 residues. V gave up 4 bases and J gave up 7 bases, with 14 bases separating them. CDR3 amino acids: CSVAPTAGQPQHF. Written as DNA, the CDR3 is TGCAGCGTTGCTCCGACAGCTGGACAGCCCCAGCATTTT.

This clonotype has a handful of counts. The chain employs TRBV5-6 and TRBJ2-1; 8 bases match TRBD1. Germline-derived CDR1 and CDR2 are SGHDT and YYEEEE. This CDR3 is built from 17 residues. V trimming: 4 bases; J trimming: 2 bases; junction bases outside the gene matches: 11. The CDR3 is CASSNDLQGGPYNEQFF. Written as DNA, the CDR3 is TGTGCCAGCAGCAATGATTTACAGGGGGGCCCCTACAATGAGCAGTTCTTC.

As to this clonotype: A read error likely explains this, since a far larger clone differs by one base. This chain links TRBV12-3 or TRBV12-4 with TRBJ2-5; D might be TRBD1 or TRBD2, each matching 5 bases. The CDR3 consists of 13 residues. The CDR3 sequence: CASSLGDQENQYF. The DNA of the CDR3 is TGTGCCAGCAGTTTAGGGGACCAAGAGAACCAGTACTTC.

This clonotype was observed many times. The gene calls are TRBV7-9 and TRBJ1-2; 8 bases map to TRBD1. The trim removed 4 bases at V and 4 bases at J, leaving 11 bases unmatched. In germline, CDR1 is SEHNR, CDR2 FQNEAQ (reference sequence). The CDR3 totals 16 residues. For the CDR3, the DNA is TGTGCCAGCAGCTCCCACCGACAGGGGAATATCTATGGCTACACCTTC. Translated, it gives CASSSHRQGNIYGYTF.

The rearrangement joins TRBV20-1 to TRBJ2-4, with D perhaps assigned TRBD1 or TRBD2 (5 bases each). CDR3 length: 14 residues. V was trimmed by 5 bases and J by 5 bases, leaving 16 bases between them. Germline CDR1 and CDR2: DFQATT and SNEGSKA (reference sequence). Written as DNA, the CDR3 is TGCAGTGCTTTCAGACCGGGACGAGAAAACATTCAGTACTTC. Translation: CSAFRPGRENIQYF.

J is TRBJ2-3 and V is TRBV7-2; 8 positions match TRBD2. The germline V gene encodes CDR1 SGHTA and CDR2 FQGNSA. J gave up 2 bases and V 8 bases, and 6 bases lay outside the gene matches. The CDR3 totals 14 residues. The CDR3 reads CASSGGQTTDTQYF. CDR3 bases: TGTGCCAGCTCGGGGGGGCAGACCACAGATACGCAGTATTTT.

The sample holds many counts of this clonotype. V usage is TRBV7-2 and J usage is TRBJ1-2; D is ambiguous. This CDR3 has 10 amino acids. Germline-derived CDR1 and CDR2 are SGHTA and FQGNSA. Trimming removed 10 bases at V and 3 bases at J, with 6 bases between. CDR3 protein: CATRDYGYTF. The CDR3 DNA reads as TGTGCCACGCGCGACTATGGCTACACCTTC.

V gene TRBV7-2 combines with J gene TRBJ1-2; D is ambiguous. The CDR3 extends over 17 amino acids. The V end was cut by 1 base, the J end by 1 base, with 16 bases between. The germline V gene has CDR1 SGHTA and CDR2 FQGNSA. This chain's CDR3 is CASSLGAGMGINYGYTF. Here the CDR3 DNA reads TGTGCCAGCAGCTTAGGGGCAGGAATGGGAATTAACTATGGCTACACCTTC.

This clonotype was seen a handful of times. The chain has TRBV5-1 and TRBJ2-3; 11 bases are a match to TRBD2. CDR1 SGHRS and CDR2 YFSETQ come from the germline V gene. After removal of 4 bases from V and 2 bases from J, the junction contained 6 bases not matched to a gene. The CDR3 sequence is 16 residues long. This chain's CDR3 is CASSPGTSGNTDTQYF. The DNA of the CDR3 is TGCGCCAGCAGCCCAGGGACTAGCGGAAACACAGATACGCAGTATTTT.

This clonotype was seen repeatedly, ten times or more. This chain uses TRBV5-1 with TRBJ2-7; D gene uncertain. V was trimmed by 5 bases and J by 0 bases, leaving 12 bases between them. The CDR3 loop spans 14 amino acids. Germline loops: CDR1 SGHRS, CDR2 YFSETQ. Here the CDR3 reads CASRNPRSSYEQYF. CDR3 bases: TGCGCCAGCAGGAATCCCCGGAGCTCCTACGAGCAGTACTTC.

At least ten counts were recorded for this clonotype. The chain uses TRBV21-1 and TRBJ2-1; TRBD1 is the table's D call and was not checked against the DNA. TRBV21-1 is a pseudogene. The CDR3 is 15 amino acids. The CDR3 DNA sequence: TGTGCCAGCAGCAAACGGTTGTCAGGGGACAATGAGCAGTTCTTC. This gives the protein CASSKRLSGDNEQFF.

In this sample, this clonotype turned up many times. This chain links TRBV12-3 or TRBV12-4 with TRBJ1-2; the D gene is possibly TRBD1 (5 bases). The CDR3 spans 14 residues. V lost 3 bases and J 0 bases, leaving 8 bases between the germline ends. The CDR3 is CASSFDRPNYGYTF. The CDR3 DNA reads TGTGCCAGCAGTTTTGACAGACCTAACTATGGCTACACCTTC.

The gene calls are TRBV11-2 and TRBJ2-7, with 8 nucleotides matching TRBD1. The germline gives CDR1 SGHAT, CDR2 FQNNGV. V lost 1 base and J lost 4; bases outside the gene matches: 12. The CDR3 covers 17 residues. CDR3: CASSLGRPGGRWYEQYV. CDR3 nucleotide sequence: TGTGCCAGCAGCTTAGGCCGTCCAGGGGGCAGGTGGTACGAGCAGTACGTC.

In its sample, this clonotype was seen a few times. V and J are TRBV4-3 and TRBJ1-6; TRBD1 matches at 9 bases. J was trimmed by 9 bases and V by 2 bases; bases with no gene match: 5. CDR1 is LGHNA and CDR2 is YSLEER in the germline V gene. The CDR3 extends over 15 amino acids. The CDR3 region is CASSQQGQGASPLHF. In DNA form, the CDR3 reads TGCGCCAGCAGCCAACAGGGACAGGGAGCTTCACCCCTCCACTTT.

Many counts were recorded for this clonotype. The V and J genes are TRBV5-1 and TRBJ1-6; 7 bases fit TRBD1. V shed 4 bases and J 5 bases; nucleotides not matched to a gene: 3. CDR3 length: 14 amino acids. Per the germline V gene, CDR1 is SGHRS and CDR2 is YFSETQ. The CDR3 loop reads CASSPGTDNSPLHF. The CDR3, as DNA: TGCGCCAGCAGCCCCGGGACAGATAATTCACCCCTCCACTTT.

This clonotype has ten or more counts. The chain employs TRBV5-5 and TRBJ2-2; a possible D gene is TRBD1 (5 bases). This CDR3 spans 17 amino acids. Germline CDR1 SGHKS, CDR2 YYEKEE (reference sequence). Trimming pared 4 bases from V and 3 bases from J, leaving 19 bases between. In DNA, the CDR3 is TGTGCCAGCAGCCTAGACGGTGGGCAGGGCTACACCGGGGAGCTGTTTTTT. It codes for CASSLDGGQGYTGELFF.

The gene calls are TRBV2 and TRBJ1-6; tentative D call: TRBD1 (6 bases). The CDR3 runs to 14 residues. The germline V gene encodes CDR1 SNHLY and CDR2 FYNNEI. V was cut by 7 bases and J by 10 bases, with 17 bases left in between. This chain's CDR3 is CASNQDSRGSPLHF. The CDR3 region has the DNA TGTGCCAGCAACCAGGACAGTCGGGGCTCACCCCTCCACTTT. Complete variable domain (other parts from reference TRBV2 and TRBJ1-6): EPEVTQTPSHQVTQMGQEVILRCVPISNHLYFYWYRQILGQKVEFLVSFYNNEISEKSEIFDDQFSVERPDGSNFTLKIRSTKLEDSAMYFCASNQDSRGSPLHFGNGTRLTVT.

This clonotype was seen repeatedly, ten times or more. The genes are TRBV29-1 and TRBJ2-7, with D tentatively TRBD2 (5 bases). V shed 7 bases and J shed 5 bases, with 12 bases lying between them. From germline, CDR1 is SQVTM and CDR2 ANQGSEA. This CDR3 spans 11 amino acids. The CDR3 DNA reads as TGCAGCGCGAGGGCTTGGGACGAGCAGTACTTC. Amino acid sequence: CSARAWDEQYF.

This clonotype was counted between two and nine times. The chain is built from TRBV20-1 and TRBJ2-3; the D gene is possibly TRBD2 (6 bases). The ends were cut back, 0 bases at V and 2 bases at J, with 15 bases in the middle. Germline-derived CDR1 and CDR2 are DFQATT and SNEGSKA (reference sequence). The CDR3 has 16 residues. Here the CDR3 reads CSAREIGRGFTDTQYF. The CDR3 DNA reads TGCAGTGCTAGAGAGATCGGGCGGGGATTCACAGATACGCAGTATTTT.

The chain recombines TRBV7-6 with TRBJ2-3; D is undetermined. The germline CDR1 and CDR2 sequences are SGHVS and FNYEAQ. V lost 5 bases and J 0 bases, leaving 15 bases between the germline ends. The CDR3 has 16 amino acids. The CDR3 loop is CASSLSRLGSTDTQYF. The CDR3 nucleotides are TGTGCCAGCAGCCTAAGCCGGCTAGGGAGCACAGATACGCAGTATTTT.